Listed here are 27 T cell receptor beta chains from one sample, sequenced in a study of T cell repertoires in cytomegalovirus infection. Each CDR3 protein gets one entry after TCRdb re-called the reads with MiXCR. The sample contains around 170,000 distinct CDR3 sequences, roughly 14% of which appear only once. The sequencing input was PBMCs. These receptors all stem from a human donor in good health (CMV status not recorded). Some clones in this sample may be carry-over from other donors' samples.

The CDR3 nucleotides are TGCGCCAGCAGCGCCGACGGGAATCAGCCCCAGCATTTT. Its protein is CASSADGNQPQHF. This chain joins TRBV5-1 and TRBJ1-5; D unresolved. CDR1 and CDR2 (germline): SGHRS, YFSETQ. The V end was cut by 4 bases, the J end by 4 bases, with 9 bases between. This CDR3 has 13 amino acids.

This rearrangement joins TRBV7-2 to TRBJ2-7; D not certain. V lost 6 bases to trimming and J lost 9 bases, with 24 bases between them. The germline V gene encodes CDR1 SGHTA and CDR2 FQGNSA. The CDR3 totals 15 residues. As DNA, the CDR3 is TGTGCCAGCAGGGAGAAGAAGTTCTCTTTACGAGGGCAGTACTTC. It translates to CASREKKFSLRGQYF.

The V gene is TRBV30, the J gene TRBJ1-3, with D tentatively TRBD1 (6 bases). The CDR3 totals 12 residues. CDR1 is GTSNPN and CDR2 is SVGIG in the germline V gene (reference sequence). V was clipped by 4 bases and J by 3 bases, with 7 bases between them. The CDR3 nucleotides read TGTGCCTGGATGACAGGTGGAAACACCATATATTTT. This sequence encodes CAWMTGGNTIYF. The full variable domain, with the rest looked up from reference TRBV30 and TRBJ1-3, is SQTIHQWPATLVQPVGSPLSLECTVEGTSNPNLYWYRQAAGRGLQLLFYSVGIGQISSEVPQNLSASRPQDRQFILSSKKLLLSDSGFYLCAWMTGGNTIYFGEGSWLTVV.

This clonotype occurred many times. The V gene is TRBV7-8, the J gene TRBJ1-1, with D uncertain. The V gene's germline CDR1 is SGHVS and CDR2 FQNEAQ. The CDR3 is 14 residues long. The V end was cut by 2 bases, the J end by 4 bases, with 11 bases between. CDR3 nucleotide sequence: TGTGCCAGCAGCTTAAGCACGGGTGGCACTGAAGCTTTCTTT. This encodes CASSLSTGGTEAFF.

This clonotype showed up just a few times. The CDR3 region is CSASGTVINSPLHF. CDR3 DNA: TGCAGTGCTAGCGGAACAGTGATTAATTCACCCCTCCACTTT. The chain links TRBV20-1 to TRBJ1-6; D is undetermined. This CDR3 comprises 14 residues. Germline lookup yields CDR1 DFQATT and CDR2 SNEGSKA (reference sequence). V was pared by 3 bases and J by 6 bases, with 12 bases between.

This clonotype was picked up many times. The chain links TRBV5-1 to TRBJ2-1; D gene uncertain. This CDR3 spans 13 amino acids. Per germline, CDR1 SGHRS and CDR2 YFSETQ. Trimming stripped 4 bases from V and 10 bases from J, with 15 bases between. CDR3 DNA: TGCGCCAGCAGCACCCAAGGCCATGCAGAGCAGTTCTTC. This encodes CASSTQGHAEQFF.

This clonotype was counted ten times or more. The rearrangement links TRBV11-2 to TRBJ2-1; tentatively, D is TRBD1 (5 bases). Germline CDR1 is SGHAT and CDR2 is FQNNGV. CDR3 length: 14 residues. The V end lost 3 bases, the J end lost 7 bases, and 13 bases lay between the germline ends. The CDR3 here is CASSFNTGPNEQFF. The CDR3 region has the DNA TGTGCCAGCAGCTTCAATACAGGACCAAATGAGCAGTTCTTC.

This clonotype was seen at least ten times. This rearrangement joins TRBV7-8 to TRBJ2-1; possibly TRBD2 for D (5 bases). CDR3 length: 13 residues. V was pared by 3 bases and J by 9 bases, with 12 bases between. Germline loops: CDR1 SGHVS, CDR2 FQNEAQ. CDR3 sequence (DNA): TGTGCCAGCAGCTTCCGGACTGGGCCTGAGCAGTTCTTC. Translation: CASSFRTGPEQFF.

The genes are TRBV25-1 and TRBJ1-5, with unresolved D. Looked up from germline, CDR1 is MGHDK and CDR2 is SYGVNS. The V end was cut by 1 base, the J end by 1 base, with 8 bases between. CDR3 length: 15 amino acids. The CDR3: CASSESKGSNQPQHF. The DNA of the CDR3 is TGTGCCAGCAGTGAATCAAAGGGAAGCAATCAGCCCCAGCATTTT. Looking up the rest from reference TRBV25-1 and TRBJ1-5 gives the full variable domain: EADIYQTPRYLVIGTGKKITLECSQTMGHDKMYWYQQDPGMELHLIHYSYGVNSTEKGDLSSESTVSRIRTEHFPLTLESARPSHTSQYLCASSESKGSNQPQHFGDGTRLSIL.

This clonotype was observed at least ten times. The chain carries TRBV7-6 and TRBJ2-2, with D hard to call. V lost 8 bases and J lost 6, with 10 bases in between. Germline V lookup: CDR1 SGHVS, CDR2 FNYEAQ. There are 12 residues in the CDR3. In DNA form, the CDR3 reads TGTGCCAGCGAAGGCGGCTCCGGGGAGCTGTTTTTT. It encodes CASEGGSGELFF.

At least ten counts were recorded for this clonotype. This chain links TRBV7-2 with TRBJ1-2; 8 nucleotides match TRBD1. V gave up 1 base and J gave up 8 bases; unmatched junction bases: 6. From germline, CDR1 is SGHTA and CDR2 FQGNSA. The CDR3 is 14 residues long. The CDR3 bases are TGTGCCAGCAGCTTAGGATCAGGGGGCCGGGGCTACACCTTC. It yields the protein CASSLGSGGRGYTF.

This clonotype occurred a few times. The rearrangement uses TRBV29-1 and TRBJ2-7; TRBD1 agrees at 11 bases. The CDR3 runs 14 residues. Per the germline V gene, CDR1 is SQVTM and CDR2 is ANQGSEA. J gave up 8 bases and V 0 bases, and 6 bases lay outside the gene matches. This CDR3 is CSVEDWDRGNKQYF. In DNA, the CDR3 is TGCAGCGTTGAAGATTGGGACAGGGGGAACAAGCAGTACTTC.

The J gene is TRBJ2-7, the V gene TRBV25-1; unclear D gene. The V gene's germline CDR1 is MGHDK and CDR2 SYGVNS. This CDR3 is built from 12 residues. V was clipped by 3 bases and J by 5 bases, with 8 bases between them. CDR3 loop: CASSDSGHEQYF. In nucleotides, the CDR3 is TGTGCCAGCAGTGATTCTGGGCACGAGCAGTACTTC.

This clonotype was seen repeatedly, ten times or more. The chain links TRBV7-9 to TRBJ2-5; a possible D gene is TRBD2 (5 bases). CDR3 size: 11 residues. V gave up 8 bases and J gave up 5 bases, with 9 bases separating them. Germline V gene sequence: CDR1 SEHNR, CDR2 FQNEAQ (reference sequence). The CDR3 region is CASDPGETQYF. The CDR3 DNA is TGTGCCAGCGACCCGGGGGAGACCCAGTACTTC.

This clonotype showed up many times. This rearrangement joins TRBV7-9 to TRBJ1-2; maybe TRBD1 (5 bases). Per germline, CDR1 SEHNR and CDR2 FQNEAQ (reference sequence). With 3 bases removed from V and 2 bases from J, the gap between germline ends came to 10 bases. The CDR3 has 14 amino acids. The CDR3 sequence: CASSLGERNYGYTF. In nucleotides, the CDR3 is TGTGCCAGCAGCTTGGGGGAGCGGAACTATGGCTACACCTTC.

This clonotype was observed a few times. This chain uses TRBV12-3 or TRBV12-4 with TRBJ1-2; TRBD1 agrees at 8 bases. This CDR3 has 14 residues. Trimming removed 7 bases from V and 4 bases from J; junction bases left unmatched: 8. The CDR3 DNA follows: TGTGCCAGCACTACGGACAGGGAGGGCTATGGCTACACCTTC. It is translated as CASTTDREGYGYTF.

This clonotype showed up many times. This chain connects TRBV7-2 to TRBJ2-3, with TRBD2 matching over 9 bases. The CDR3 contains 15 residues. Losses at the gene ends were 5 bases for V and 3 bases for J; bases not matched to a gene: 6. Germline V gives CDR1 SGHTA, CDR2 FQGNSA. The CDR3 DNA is TGTGCCAGCAGCACGGGACTAGCCCTAACAGATACGCAGTATTTT. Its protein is CASSTGLALTDTQYF.

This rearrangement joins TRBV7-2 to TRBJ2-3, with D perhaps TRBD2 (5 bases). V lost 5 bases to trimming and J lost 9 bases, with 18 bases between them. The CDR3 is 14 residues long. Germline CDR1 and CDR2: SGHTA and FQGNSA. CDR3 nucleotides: TGTGCCAGCAGCCCCGAGGACTTTCCCGGAACGCAGTATTTT. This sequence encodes CASSPEDFPGTQYF.

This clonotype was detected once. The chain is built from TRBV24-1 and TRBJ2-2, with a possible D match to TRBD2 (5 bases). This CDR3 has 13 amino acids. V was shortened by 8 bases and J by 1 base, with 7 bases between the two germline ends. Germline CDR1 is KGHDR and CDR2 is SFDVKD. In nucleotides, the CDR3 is TGTGCCACCAAAGAGGGGAACACCGGGGAGCTGTTTTTT. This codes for CATKEGNTGELFF.

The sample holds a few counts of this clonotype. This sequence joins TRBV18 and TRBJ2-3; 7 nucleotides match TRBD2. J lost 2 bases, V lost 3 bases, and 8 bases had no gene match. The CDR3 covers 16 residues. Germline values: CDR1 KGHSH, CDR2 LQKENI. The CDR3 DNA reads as TGTGCCAGCTCACCCTCAGCGGGGCGGGCCACAGATACGCAGTATTTT. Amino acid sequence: CASSPSAGRATDTQYF.

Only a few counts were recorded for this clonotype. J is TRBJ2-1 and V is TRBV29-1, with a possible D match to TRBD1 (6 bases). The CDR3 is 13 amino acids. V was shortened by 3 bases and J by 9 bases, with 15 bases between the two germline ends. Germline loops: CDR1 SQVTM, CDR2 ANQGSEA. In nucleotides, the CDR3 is TGCAGCGTTGACCCACCCAGGGGCGGTGAGCAGTTCTTC. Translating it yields CSVDPPRGGEQFF.

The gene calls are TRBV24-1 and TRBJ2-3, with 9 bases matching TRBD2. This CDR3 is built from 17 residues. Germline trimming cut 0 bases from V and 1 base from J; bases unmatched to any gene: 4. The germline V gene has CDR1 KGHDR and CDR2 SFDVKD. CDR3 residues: CATSDLSAGGGTDTQYF. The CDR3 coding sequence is TGTGCCACCAGTGATTTGTCGGCGGGAGGGGGCACAGATACGCAGTATTTT.

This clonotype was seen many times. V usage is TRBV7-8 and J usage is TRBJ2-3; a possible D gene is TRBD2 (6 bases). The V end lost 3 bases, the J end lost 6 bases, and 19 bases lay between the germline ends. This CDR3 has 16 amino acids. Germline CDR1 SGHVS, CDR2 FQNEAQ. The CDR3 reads CASSFPRPGVTDTQYF. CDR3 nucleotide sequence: TGTGCCAGCAGCTTCCCACGGCCGGGGGTCACTGATACGCAGTATTTT. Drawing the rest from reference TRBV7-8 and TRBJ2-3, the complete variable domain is GAGVSQSPRYKVAKRGQDVALRCDPISGHVSLFWYQQALGQGPEFLTYFQNEAQLDKSGLPSDRFFAERPEGSVSTLKIQRTQQEDSAVYLCASSFPRPGVTDTQYFGPGTRLTVL.

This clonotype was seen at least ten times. CDR3 residues: CASSTDRGKSAFF. As DNA, the CDR3 is TGTGCCAGCAGCACGGACAGGGGGAAGTCGGCTTTCTTT. This rearrangement joins TRBV7-3 to TRBJ1-1, with TRBD1 matching over 10 bases. The germline gives CDR1 SGHTA, CDR2 FQGTGA. This CDR3 region has 13 residues. V gave up 5 bases and J gave up 11 bases; unmatched junction bases: 8.

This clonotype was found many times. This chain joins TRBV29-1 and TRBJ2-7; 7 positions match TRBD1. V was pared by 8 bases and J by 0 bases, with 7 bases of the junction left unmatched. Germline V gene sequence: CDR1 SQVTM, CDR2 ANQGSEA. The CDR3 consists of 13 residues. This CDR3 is CSFGTANSYEQYF. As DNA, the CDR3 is TGCAGCTTCGGGACAGCGAACTCCTACGAGCAGTACTTC.

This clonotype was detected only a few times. This CDR3 is CATRRPNRGLRYGYTF. As DNA, the CDR3 is TGTGCTACCAGAAGACCAAACAGGGGGCTTAGATATGGCTACACCTTC. The chain recombines TRBV19 with TRBJ1-2, with TRBD1 matching over 9 bases. The CDR3 sequence is 16 residues long. Per germline, CDR1 LNHDA and CDR2 SQIVND (reference sequence).

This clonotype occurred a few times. The CDR3 loop is CASSADRGIGSEAFF. In DNA, the CDR3 is TGTGCCAGCAGTGCCGACAGGGGGATCGGCTCTGAAGCTTTCTTT. This chain links TRBV2 with TRBJ1-1; TRBD1 agrees at 9 bases. Trimming at V came to 4 bases and at J to 6 bases, leaving 9 bases not matched to a gene. This CDR3 spans 15 amino acids. The germline V gene has CDR1 SNHLY and CDR2 FYNNEI.